This TCR beta chain was sequenced during a study of post-analysis software for immune sequencing data. Study-wide context: Relapsing-remitting, secondary progressive and progressive-relapsing multiple sclerosis were all included among the disease courses. Study observations and caveats: Significantly lower normalized Chao1 diversity was found in patients with multiple sclerosis relative to controls. By F measure, samples from a shared preparation batch strongly co-clustered. Controls had lower frequencies than patients of five or six TRBV segments, which included TRBV5-6, TRBV5-1 and TRBV20-1.

CDR3 length equals 13 residues. Germline V lookup: CDR1 SQVTM, CDR2 ANQGSEA. The V gene lost 5 bases and the J gene lost 5 bases, with 15 bases spanning the gap. In the case of this clonotype: No antigen is known for it.

cDNA libraries for TCR beta contained unique molecular identifiers. Each batch of about 0.9 to 10 million T cells produced roughly 0.5 million cDNA molecules. One entry per CDR3 protein, called by TCRdb with MiXCR from the PCR reads. The profile shows hundreds of thousands of distinct CDR3 sequences, 55% to 70% of them singletons. The receptor comes from a girl between 2 and 10 years old with multiple sclerosis. Sequencing input: blood. The J gene is TRBJ2-5, the V gene TRBV29-1; D possibly uses TRBD1 or TRBD2 (5 bases each). The CDR3 region is CSVRGSTEETQYF. CDR3 DNA: TGCAGCGTTCGGGGCTCTACGGAGGAGACCCAGTACTTC.